In this sample, the clone carrying this T cell receptor (beta chain) turned up a few times. Its antigen is as yet unknown. The V and J ends lost 8 bases and 6 bases, in that order; junction bases with no gene match: 5. The CDR3 contains 13 residues. Germline CDR1 reads MNHNS; CDR2 reads SASEGT. The data belong to a study of cytomegalovirus exposure and HLA in healthy donors. Study-wide results and caveats: Analyzed later, most CMV-associated TCR beta chains appeared HLA-restricted. A later analysis showed that HLA-associated TCR beta chains had undergone more clonal expansion than equally common others. Most TCR beta V segments were productive about 87% or about 30% of the time in an earlier analysis. A later analysis appeared to link common viral pathogens to several of the most significant clusters.

A multiplex PCR was run with 60 Vbeta primers and 13 Jbeta primers. Some clones are missing from TCRdb's copy, which holds only in-frame ones; the method was immunoSEQ multiplex PCR. The sample records roughly 77,000 clones, about 9.5% being singletons. The sample comprised PBMCs. The chain employs TRBV6-1 and TRBJ2-3, with 10 nucleotides matching TRBD2. This clonotype was obtained from a man aged 60 to 69 in good health and CMV-seropositive. CDR3 in DNA: TGTGCCAGCTTAGCGGGAGGAGGGGATACGCAGTATTTT. Amino acid sequence: CASLAGGGDTQYF.